The 7 T cell receptor beta chains below were found in one sample sequenced in a study of T cell responses to AZD1222 COVID-19 vaccine. The method was immunoSEQ multiplex PCR; TCRdb's version includes in-frame clones alone and lacks a portion of them. Found here are some 99,000 clones, 84% of them singletons; the top ten hold 11% to 15%. The sequences come from peripheral blood, collected 28 days after the second AZD1222 dose. These receptors were taken from an adult who received the AZD1222 COVID-19 vaccine.

The DNA of the CDR3 is TGTGCCGCCACTAGCGGGAGTAGTGGGAGAACAGATACGCAGTATTTT. Its translation is CAATSGSSGRTDTQYF. The rearrangement links TRBV10-3 to TRBJ2-3; 11 bases match TRBD2. The CDR3 has 16 amino acids. Unmatched junction bases numbered 13, after V lost 11 bases and J lost 3 bases. The V gene's germline CDR1 is ENHRY and CDR2 SYGVKD.

The chain combines TRBV7-8 with TRBJ2-4; D call uncertain. In germline, CDR1 is SGHVS, CDR2 FQNEAQ. The V end lost 2 bases, the J end lost 4 bases, and 0 bases lay between the germline ends. The CDR3 is 11 residues long. The DNA for the CDR3 is TGTGCCAGCAGCTTAAAAAACATTCAGTACTTC. Its protein product is CASSLKNIQYF.

V and J are TRBV5-1 and TRBJ2-1; 11 nucleotides align to TRBD1. Germline values: CDR1 SGHRS, CDR2 YFSETQ. V lost 4 bases and J lost 4; bases outside the gene matches: 4. The CDR3 loop spans 15 amino acids. The DNA for the CDR3 is TGCGCCAGCAGCAAAGGGACAGGGGGGTACAATGAGCAGTTCTTC. It specifies CASSKGTGGYNEQFF.

This rearrangement joins TRBV5-1 to TRBJ1-1; possibly TRBD1 for D (5 bases). The CDR3 runs 15 residues. With 6 bases removed from V and 2 bases from J, the gap between germline ends came to 17 bases. Germline values: CDR1 SGHRS, CDR2 YFSETQ. CDR3 sequence (DNA): TGCGCCAGCAACCCGAGACAGCAAGTAAACACTGAAGCTTTCTTT. Translating gives CASNPRQQVNTEAFF.

The chain combines TRBV24-1 with TRBJ2-3; D call uncertain. Trimming pared 9 bases from V and 4 bases from J, leaving 13 bases between. The V gene's germline CDR1 is KGHDR and CDR2 SFDVKD. The CDR3 has 13 amino acids. CDR3 DNA: TGTGCCACCGGAGAAGGGTCCGCAGATACGCAGTATTTT. It specifies CATGEGSADTQYF.

This rearrangement joins TRBV5-1 to TRBJ1-1, with TRBD1 as a possible D gene (6 bases). V lost 4 bases to trimming and J lost 0 bases, with 10 bases between them. The CDR3 covers 14 residues. Germline V gene lookup returns CDR1 SGHRS and CDR2 YFSETQ. The CDR3 nucleotides read TGCGCCAGCAGCACGACAGGACTGAACACTGAAGCTTTCTTT. This sequence encodes CASSTTGLNTEAFF.

The chain has TRBV7-2 and TRBJ2-4; 11 nucleotides match TRBD2. The V gene end was trimmed by 1 base and the J gene end by 3 bases; junction bases not matched to a gene: 8. The germline V gene encodes CDR1 SGHTA and CDR2 FQGNSA. This CDR3 is built from 18 residues. CDR3 amino acids: CASSLGWTSGRNKNIQYF. CDR3 coding DNA: TGTGCCAGCAGCTTAGGGTGGACTAGCGGGCGGAACAAAAACATTCAGTACTTC.